This T cell receptor beta chain was identified during a study of blood T cell repertoires in COVID-19. Study overall: Sample material is recorded as cDNA or gDNA derived from T cells, B-cell-depleted T cells, or PBMCs.

Original processing methods: Quantification of nucleated cells was approximated via reference gene primer amplification. Produced via immunoSEQ multiplex PCR; TCRdb's table is partial and in-frame only. The V and J calls and clone size were taken over from that table, and D and trimming were inferred from the DNA. The sample has 30,000 to 40,000 clones, around nine tenths seen once. This TCR derives from a man between 60 and 75 years old with active COVID-19. Input material: peripheral blood.

The CDR3 region has the DNA TGTGCCAGCAGTGATATCCGCTCTGGGGCCAACGTCCTGACTTTC. This encodes CASSDIRSGANVLTF. The chain has TRBV2 and TRBJ2-6, with D uncertain. The CDR3 totals 15 residues. Germline V gene data show CDR1 as SNHLY and CDR2 as FYNNEI. Trimming took 3 bases from V and 0 from J, leaving 6 bases between them.